This TCR beta chain was sequenced for a study of blood T cell repertoires in COVID-19. Study-wide background: COVID-19 samples, acute and convalescent, were from the United States, Italy and Spain. T cells, B-cell-depleted T cells, or PBMCs supplied cDNA or gDNA.

Only in-frame clones appear in the TCRdb table, and some are missing; sequencing was by immunoSEQ multiplex PCR. The sample contains 280,000 or so clones, around nine tenths of which appear only once. Germline V gives CDR1 SNHLY, CDR2 FYNNEI. With 6 bases removed from V and 2 bases from J, the gap between germline ends came to 11 bases. CDR3 length: 13 residues. The source material was PBMCs or T cells enriched from blood (not recorded which). The clonotype comes from a woman aged 40 to 50 who had recovered from COVID-19. This chain uses TRBV2 with TRBJ2-7; perhaps TRBD2 as D (5 bases). In DNA, the CDR3 is TGTGCCAGCAGAGCGGACTTCGCCTACGAGCAGTACTTC. It encodes CASRADFAYEQYF.